These 6 T cell receptor beta chains were all obtained from the same sample, sequenced in a study of cytomegalovirus exposure and HLA in healthy donors. PCR involved 60 Vbeta and 13 Jbeta primers. The table came from immunoSEQ multiplex PCR; TCRdb's copy has only in-frame clones and leaves some out. The table has about 140,000 clones, around 80% seen once; the top ten hold more than 2.5%. The sample comprised PBMCs. The origin of the receptors is a man aged 18 to 30 in good health and CMV-seropositive.

The gene calls are TRBV28 and TRBJ1-2, with a weak D call TRBD1 (6 bases). Germline V gene data show CDR1 as MDHEN and CDR2 as SYDVKM. The CDR3 contains 13 residues. The V gene lost 4 bases and the J gene lost 8 bases, with 14 bases spanning the gap. The CDR3 nucleotides are TGTGCCAGCAGTTCACAGGGCCCCTGGGGCTACACCTTC. It codes for CASSSQGPWGYTF.

This chain connects TRBV19 to TRBJ2-7; a possible D gene is TRBD1 (6 bases). Germline-derived CDR1 and CDR2 are LNHDA and SQIVND (reference sequence). V lost 4 bases and J lost 5, with 12 bases in between. This CDR3 has 13 amino acids. The CDR3: CASSRQVPDEQYF. The CDR3 DNA sequence: TGTGCCAGTAGTAGACAGGTCCCAGACGAGCAGTACTTC.

The rearrangement uses TRBV6-5 and TRBJ2-7; the D gene is possibly TRBD2 (6 bases). Looked up from germline, CDR1 is MNHEY and CDR2 is SVGAGI. The CDR3 spans 12 residues. Trimming stripped 2 bases from V and 12 bases from J, with 14 bases between. CDR3 in DNA: TGTGCCAGCAGTTACGTGGGGCTAGCGATGTACTTC. This gives the protein CASSYVGLAMYF.

The rearrangement uses TRBV11-2 and TRBJ2-7, with 9 bases matching TRBD2. The CDR3 consists of 15 residues. The germline V gene encodes CDR1 SGHAT and CDR2 FQNNGV. V trimming: 1 base; J trimming: 2 bases; junction bases outside the gene matches: 3. The CDR3 sequence is CASSLGLAATYEQYF. CDR3 DNA: TGTGCCAGCAGCTTAGGACTAGCGGCCACCTACGAGCAGTACTTC.

This chain joins TRBV4-1 and TRBJ2-2; 9 bases align to TRBD1. V trimming: 6 bases; J trimming: 6 bases; junction bases outside the gene matches: 5. From germline, CDR1 is MGHRA and CDR2 YSYEKL. The CDR3 loop spans 14 amino acids. The CDR3 sequence: CASRPGQGAGELFF. DNA for the CDR3: TGCGCCAGCAGACCGGGACAGGGCGCCGGGGAGCTGTTTTTT.

This rearrangement joins TRBV10-2 to TRBJ1-1; weak D call: TRBD1 (5 bases). Germline values: CDR1 WSHSY, CDR2 SAAADI. This CDR3 is 16 amino acids long. V gave up 0 bases and J gave up 1 base, with 12 bases separating them. The DNA for the CDR3 is TGCGCCAGCAGTGAGTCTAGGGGTCCCGCGAACACTGAAGCTTTCTTT. Its translation: CASSESRGPANTEAFF.